The clone carrying this TCR beta chain was found once. Germline V gives CDR1 MNHNY, CDR2 SVGAGI (reference sequence). V gave up 7 bases and J gave up 4 bases, with 16 bases separating them. This CDR3 spans 15 amino acids. These data originate in a study of blood T cell repertoires in COVID-19. The repertoire was sequenced with immunoSEQ multiplex PCR; TCRdb's copy has only in-frame clones and lacks some. Of some 150,000 clones in the sample, roughly 80% were seen once. Material for sequencing was peripheral blood. This chain joins TRBV6-6 and TRBJ1-4; D is unclear. This clonotype was sampled from a woman in her sixties with acute or convalescent COVID-19. The CDR3: CASKNTVGLNEKLFF. In DNA form, the CDR3 reads TGTGCCAGCAAGAATACAGTAGGACTTAATGAAAAACTGTTTTTT.